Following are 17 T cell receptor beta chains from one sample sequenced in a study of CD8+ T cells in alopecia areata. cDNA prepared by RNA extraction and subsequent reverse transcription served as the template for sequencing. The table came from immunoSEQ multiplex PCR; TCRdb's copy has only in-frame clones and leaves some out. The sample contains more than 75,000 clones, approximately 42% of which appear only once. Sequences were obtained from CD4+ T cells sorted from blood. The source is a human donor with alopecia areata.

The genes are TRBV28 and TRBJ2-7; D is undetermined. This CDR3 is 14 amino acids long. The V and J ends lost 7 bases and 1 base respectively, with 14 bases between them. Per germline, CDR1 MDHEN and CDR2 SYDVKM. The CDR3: CASTRLGRSYEQYF. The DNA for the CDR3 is TGTGCCAGCACTAGACTGGGCAGGTCCTACGAGCAGTACTTC.

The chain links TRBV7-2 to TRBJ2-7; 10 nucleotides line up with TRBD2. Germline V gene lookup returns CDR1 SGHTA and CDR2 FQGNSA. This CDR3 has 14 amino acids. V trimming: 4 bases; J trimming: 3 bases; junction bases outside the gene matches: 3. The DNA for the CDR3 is TGTGCCAGCAGCTCTAGCGGGAGAGTCTACGAGCAGTACTTC. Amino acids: CASSSSGRVYEQYF. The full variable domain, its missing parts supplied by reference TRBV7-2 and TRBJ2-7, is GAGVSQSPSNKVTEKGKDVELRCDPISGHTALYWYRQSLGQGLEFLIYFQGNSAPDKSGLPSDRFSAERTGGSVSTLTIQRTQQEDSAVYLCASSSSGRVYEQYFGPGTRLTVT.

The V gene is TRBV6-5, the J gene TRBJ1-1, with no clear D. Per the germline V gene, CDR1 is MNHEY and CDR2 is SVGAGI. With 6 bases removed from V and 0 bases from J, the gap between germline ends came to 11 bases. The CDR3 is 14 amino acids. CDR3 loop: CASRVGTMNTEAFF. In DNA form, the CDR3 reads TGTGCCAGCAGGGTAGGCACGATGAACACTGAAGCTTTCTTT.

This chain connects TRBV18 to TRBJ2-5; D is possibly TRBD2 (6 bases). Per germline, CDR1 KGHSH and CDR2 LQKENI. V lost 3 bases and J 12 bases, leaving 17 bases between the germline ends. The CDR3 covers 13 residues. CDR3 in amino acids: CASSPSGREDKYF. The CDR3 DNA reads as TGTGCCAGCTCACCGAGCGGGCGGGAAGACAAGTACTTC.

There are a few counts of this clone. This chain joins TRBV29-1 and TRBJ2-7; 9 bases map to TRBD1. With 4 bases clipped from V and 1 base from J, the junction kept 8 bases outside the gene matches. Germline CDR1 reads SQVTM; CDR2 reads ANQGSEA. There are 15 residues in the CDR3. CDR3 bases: TGCAGCGTTGGGACAGGGGCCCCTTTTTCCTACGAGCAGTACTTC. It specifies CSVGTGAPFSYEQYF.

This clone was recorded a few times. The CDR3 sequence is CASTKTSGNYNEQFF. CDR3 coding DNA: TGTGCCAGCACCAAGACTAGCGGAAACTACAATGAGCAGTTCTTC. The chain links TRBV5-6 to TRBJ2-1; 9 bases are shared with TRBD2. The V gene's germline CDR1 is SGHDT and CDR2 YYEEEE. V was pared by 6 bases and J by 3 bases, with 7 bases of the junction left unmatched. CDR3 length: 15 residues.

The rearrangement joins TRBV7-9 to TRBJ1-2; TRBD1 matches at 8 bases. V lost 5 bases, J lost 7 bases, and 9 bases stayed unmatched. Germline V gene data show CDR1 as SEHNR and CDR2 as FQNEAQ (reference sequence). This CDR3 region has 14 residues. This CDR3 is CASSPLGQGGGYTF. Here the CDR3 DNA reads TGTGCCAGCAGCCCCCTAGGACAGGGTGGTGGCTACACCTTC.

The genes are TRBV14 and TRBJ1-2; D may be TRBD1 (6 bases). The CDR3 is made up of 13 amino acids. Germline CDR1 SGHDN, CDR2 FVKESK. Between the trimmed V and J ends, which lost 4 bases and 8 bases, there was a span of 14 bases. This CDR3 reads CASSRQVSLGYTF. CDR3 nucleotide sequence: TGTGCCAGCAGCCGACAGGTTTCTCTCGGCTACACCTTC.

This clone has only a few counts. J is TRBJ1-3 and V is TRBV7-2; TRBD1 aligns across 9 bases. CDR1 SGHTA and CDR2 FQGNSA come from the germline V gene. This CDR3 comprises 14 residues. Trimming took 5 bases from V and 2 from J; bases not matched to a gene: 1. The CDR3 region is CASSRDRAGNTIYF. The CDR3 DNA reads TGTGCCAGCAGCAGGGACAGGGCTGGAAACACCATATATTTT.

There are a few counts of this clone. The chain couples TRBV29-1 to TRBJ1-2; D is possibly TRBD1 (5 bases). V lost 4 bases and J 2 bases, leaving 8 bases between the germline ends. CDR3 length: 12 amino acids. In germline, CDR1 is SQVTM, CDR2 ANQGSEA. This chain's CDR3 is CSVVDRNYGYTF. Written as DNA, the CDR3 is TGCAGCGTTGTCGACAGAAACTATGGCTACACCTTC.

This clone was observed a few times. CDR3 nucleotide sequence: TGTGCCAGCAGTATGCACCGAACCGGGAATTATCAGCCCCAGCATTTT. This translates into CASSMHRTGNYQPQHF. The chain carries TRBV28 and TRBJ1-5; no clear D. The CDR3 spans 16 residues. Trimming pared 5 bases from V and 5 bases from J, leaving 19 bases between. The germline V gene encodes CDR1 MDHEN and CDR2 SYDVKM.

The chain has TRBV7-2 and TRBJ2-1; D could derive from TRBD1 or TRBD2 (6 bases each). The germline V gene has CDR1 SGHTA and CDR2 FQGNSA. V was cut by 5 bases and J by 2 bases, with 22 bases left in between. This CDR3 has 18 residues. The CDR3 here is CASSDIMGERGAYNEQFF. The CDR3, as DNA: TGTGCCAGCAGCGACATCATGGGAGAGAGGGGGGCCTACAATGAGCAGTTCTTC. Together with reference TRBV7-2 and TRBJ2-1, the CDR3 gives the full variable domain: GAGVSQSPSNKVTEKGKDVELRCDPISGHTALYWYRQSLGQGLEFLIYFQGNSAPDKSGLPSDRFSAERTGGSVSTLTIQRTQQEDSAVYLCASSDIMGERGAYNEQFFGPGTRLTVL.

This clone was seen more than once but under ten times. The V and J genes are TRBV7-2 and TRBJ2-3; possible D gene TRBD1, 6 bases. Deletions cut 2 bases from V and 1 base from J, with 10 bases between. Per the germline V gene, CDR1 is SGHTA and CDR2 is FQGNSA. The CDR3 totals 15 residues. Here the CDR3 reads CASSLKTGRTDTQYF. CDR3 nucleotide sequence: TGTGCCAGCAGCTTAAAGACAGGTCGCACAGATACGCAGTATTTT.

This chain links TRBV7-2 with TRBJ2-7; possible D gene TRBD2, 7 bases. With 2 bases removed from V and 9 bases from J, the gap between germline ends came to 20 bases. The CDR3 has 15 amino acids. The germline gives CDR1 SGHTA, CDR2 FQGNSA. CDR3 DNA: TGTGCCAGCAGCTTAAGCATAAATACAGGGAGGGGGCAGTACTTC. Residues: CASSLSINTGRGQYF.

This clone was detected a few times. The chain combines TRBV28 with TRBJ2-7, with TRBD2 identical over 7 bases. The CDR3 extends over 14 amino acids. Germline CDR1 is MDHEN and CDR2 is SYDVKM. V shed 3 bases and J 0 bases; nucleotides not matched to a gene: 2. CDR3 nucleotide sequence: TGTGCCAGCAGTTTTGGCGGGAGCTCCTACGAGCAGTACTTC. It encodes CASSFGGSSYEQYF.

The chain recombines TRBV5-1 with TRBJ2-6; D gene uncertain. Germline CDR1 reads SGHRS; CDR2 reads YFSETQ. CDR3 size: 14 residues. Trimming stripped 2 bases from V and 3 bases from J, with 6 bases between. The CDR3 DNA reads TGCGCCAGCAGCTTAGGCGGTGGGGCCAACGTCCTGACTTTC. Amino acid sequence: CASSLGGGANVLTF.

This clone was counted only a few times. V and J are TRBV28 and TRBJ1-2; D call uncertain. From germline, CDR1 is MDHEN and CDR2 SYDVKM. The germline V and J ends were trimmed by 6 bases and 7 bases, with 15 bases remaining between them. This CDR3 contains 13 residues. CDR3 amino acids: CASRGPHPTGYTF. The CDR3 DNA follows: TGTGCCAGCAGAGGACCCCATCCTACTGGCTACACCTTC.